A single sample is the source of the 16 T cell receptor beta chains below, sequenced in a study of T cell responses to AZD1222 COVID-19 vaccine (dated by TCRdb to 2020 to 2022). The time point label, as the study defines it: baseline before first vaccination. Library preparation used the immunoSEQ multiplex PCR assay. The clones in this table, taken by TCRdb from immuneACCESS, are in-frame only. Not every clone is retained; where verified, under half of the shortfall comes from an unresolved V gene, and the cause of the rest is unknown. The sample table shows 55,000 to 85,000 clones, and 84% are seen once. 9.8% of the sample is held by the ten biggest clonotypes. Material: peripheral blood, obtained on day 0 of AZD1222 vaccination. The receptors derive from an adult in good health.

This clone has more than one count but fewer than ten. The chain employs TRBV28 and TRBJ1-5; D is ambiguous. V lost 3 bases, J lost 2 bases, and 8 bases lay in between. CDR3 length: 14 amino acids. The germline V gene encodes CDR1 MDHEN and CDR2 SYDVKM. CDR3 region: CASSFILGNQPQHF. CDR3 DNA sequence: TGTGCCAGCAGTTTTATATTAGGCAATCAGCCCCAGCATTTT.

This chain joins TRBV11-2 and TRBJ1-1; 8 bases fit TRBD1. CDR1 and CDR2 from the germline V gene are SGHAT and FQNNGV. J gave up 2 bases and V 5 bases, and 7 bases lay outside the gene matches. The CDR3 consists of 15 residues. CDR3 protein: CASSQGQGDNTEAFF. CDR3 coding DNA: TGTGCCAGCAGCCAAGGACAGGGAGATAACACTGAAGCTTTCTTT.

The V gene is TRBV6-5, the J gene TRBJ2-1; the match to TRBD1 covers 7 bases. CDR1 is MNHEY and CDR2 is SVGAGI in the germline V gene. The J segment lost 4 bases and the V segment lost 6 bases, leaving 9 bases of the junction unmatched. The CDR3 is 15 residues long. This CDR3 reads CASSPDRVRYNEQFF. The CDR3 DNA follows: TGTGCCAGCAGCCCCGACAGGGTAAGATACAATGAGCAGTTCTTC.

The chain recombines TRBV7-9 with TRBJ2-3; a weak D match, TRBD2 (5 bases). V dropped 1 base and J dropped 3 bases, with 14 bases sitting between them. This CDR3 contains 16 residues. Germline CDR1 SEHNR, CDR2 FQNEAQ (reference sequence). This CDR3 reads CASSLVGGQRTDTQYF. The CDR3 DNA sequence: TGTGCCAGCAGCTTAGTTGGCGGGCAGAGGACAGATACGCAGTATTTT.

The gene calls are TRBV5-1 and TRBJ1-2; D is possibly TRBD1 (6 bases). CDR3 length: 16 amino acids. Per the germline V gene, CDR1 is SGHRS and CDR2 is YFSETQ. Deletions cut 2 bases from V and 3 bases from J, with 17 bases between. The CDR3 loop reads CASSLGHAGVDYGYTF. Written as DNA, the CDR3 is TGCGCCAGCAGCTTAGGGCATGCAGGGGTCGACTATGGCTACACCTTC.

This chain links TRBV6-5 with TRBJ1-5; tentative D call: TRBD1 (5 bases). CDR1 is MNHEY, CDR2 SVGAGI, per germline. CDR3 size: 14 residues. Between the trimmed V and J ends, which lost 6 bases and 9 bases, there was a span of 18 bases. The CDR3 DNA reads as TGTGCCAGCAGCATCCGGGGGGAGGGCGCGCCCCAGCATTTT. Translation gives CASSIRGEGAPQHF.

This rearrangement joins TRBV3-1 (or the pseudogene TRBV3-2) to TRBJ1-2; the D gene is possibly TRBD1 (5 bases). This CDR3 region has 14 residues. V was clipped by 0 bases and J by 8 bases, with 13 bases between them. Germline CDR1 is LGHDT and CDR2 is YNNKEL (reference sequence). DNA for the CDR3: TGTGCCAGCAGCCAAGAACTTTCAGGGTTGGGCTACACCTTC. It is translated as CASSQELSGLGYTF.

The V call is TRBV5-1, the J call TRBJ2-6; D possibly corresponds to TRBD2 (5 bases). The ends were cut back, 9 bases at V and 2 bases at J, with 15 bases in the middle. The CDR3 length is 15 residues. Germline values: CDR1 SGHRS, CDR2 YFSETQ. For the CDR3, the DNA is TGCGCCACCCGAAGAGACGGGACTGGGGCCAACGTCCTGACTTTC. Its translation: CATRRDGTGANVLTF. Using reference TRBV5-1 and TRBJ2-6 for the parts outside the CDR3, the full variable domain is KAGVTQTPRYLIKTRGQQVTLSCSPISGHRSVSWYQQTPGQGLQFLFEYFSETQRNKGNFPGRFSGRQFSNSRSEMNVSTLELGDSALYLCATRRDGTGANVLTFGAGSRLTVL.

The chain carries TRBV19 and TRBJ2-7; perhaps TRBD1 as D (6 bases). There are 12 residues in the CDR3. V shed 7 bases and J shed 2 bases, with 9 bases lying between them. Per the germline V gene, CDR1 is LNHDA and CDR2 is SQIVND (reference sequence). This CDR3 is CASNRDPYEQYF. The CDR3 DNA reads as TGTGCCAGTAACAGGGACCCCTACGAGCAGTACTTC. Full variable domain (remainder filled in from reference TRBV19 and TRBJ2-7): DGGITQSPKYLFRKEGQNVTLSCEQNLNHDAMYWYRQDPGQGLRLIYYSQIVNDFQKGDIAEGYSVSREKKESFPLTVTSAQKNPTAFYLCASNRDPYEQYFGPGTRLTVT.

J is TRBJ2-7 and V is TRBV13, with D uncertain. V was trimmed by 3 bases and J by 0 bases, leaving 6 bases between them. The CDR3 spans 13 residues. Looked up from germline, CDR1 is PRHDT and CDR2 is FYEKMQ (reference sequence). CDR3 nucleotide sequence: TGTGCCAGCAGCTTTTACAGCTCCTACGAGCAGTACTTC. Translating it yields CASSFYSSYEQYF.

The chain joins TRBV28 to TRBJ1-2; weak D call: TRBD1 (5 bases). In germline, CDR1 is MDHEN, CDR2 SYDVKM. This CDR3 region has 12 residues. V lost 8 bases and J lost 4, with 11 bases in between. In nucleotides, the CDR3 is TGTGCCAGCGGGGGACGTAGCTATGGCTACACCTTC. This sequence encodes CASGGRSYGYTF.

The chain uses TRBV28 and TRBJ2-2, with D possibly being TRBD2 (6 bases). The CDR3 contains 14 residues. CDR1 and CDR2 (germline): MDHEN, SYDVKM. The germline V and J ends were trimmed by 8 bases and 3 bases, with 13 bases remaining between them. CDR3 region: CASLSQRDTGELFF. CDR3 bases: TGTGCCAGCCTCAGCCAGCGGGACACCGGGGAGCTGTTTTTT.

Remarks on this clone: Within the sample, other DNA sequences also encode this same CDR3. The chain has TRBV6-1 and TRBJ2-1, with 11 bases fitting TRBD2. This CDR3 has 15 amino acids. The V segment lost 2 bases and the J segment 4 bases; nucleotides outside the gene matches: 1. In germline, CDR1 is MNHNS, CDR2 SASEGT. The CDR3 region is CASSELAGGYNEQFF. CDR3 coding DNA: TGTGCCAGCAGTGAACTAGCGGGGGGTTACAATGAGCAGTTCTTC.

V usage is TRBV5-4 and J usage is TRBJ1-1; D may be TRBD1 (5 bases). The V and J ends lost 4 bases and 6 bases respectively, with 22 bases between them. Looked up from germline, CDR1 is SGHNT and CDR2 is YYREEE (reference sequence). CDR3 length: 16 amino acids. CDR3: CASSPGVGLGTSEAFF. The CDR3 DNA sequence: TGTGCCAGCAGCCCCGGCGTGGGGTTGGGGACCTCTGAAGCTTTCTTT.

J is TRBJ2-7 and V is TRBV5-5; no clear D gene. This CDR3 has 12 residues. Trimming took off 4 bases at V and 6 bases at J, with 11 bases between the two ends. CDR1 is SGHKS, CDR2 YYEKEE, per germline (reference sequence). CDR3 amino acids: CASSRWFGEQYF. The CDR3 DNA reads as TGTGCCAGCAGCAGGTGGTTCGGCGAGCAGTACTTC. Supplemented by reference TRBV5-5 and TRBJ2-7, the full variable domain reads DAGVTQSPTHLIKTRGQQVTLRCSPISGHKSVSWYQQVLGQGPQFIFQYYEKEERGRGNFPDRFSARQFPNYSSELNVNALLLGDSALYLCASSRWFGEQYFGPGTRLTVT.

The chain recombines TRBV7-2 with TRBJ1-2, with 7 bases identical to TRBD1. Germline CDR1 is SGHTA and CDR2 is FQGNSA. The junction had 6 bases not matched to a gene; V was cut back by 7 bases and J by 4 bases. The CDR3 has 13 residues. The CDR3 sequence: CASKAGGAYGYTF. CDR3 nucleotide sequence: TGTGCCAGCAAGGCAGGGGGGGCCTATGGCTACACCTTC. Full variable domain (rest looked up from reference TRBV7-2 and TRBJ1-2): GAGVSQSPSNKVTEKGKDVELRCDPISGHTALYWYRQSLGQGLEFLIYFQGNSAPDKSGLPSDRFSAERTGGSVSTLTIQRTQQEDSAVYLCASKAGGAYGYTFGSGTRLTVV.